These T cell receptor beta chains were read from a single sample in a study of spatial heterogeneity in lung cancer. A single record per CDR3 protein comes from TCRdb applying MiXCR to the 5' RACE reads. This sample has 9,500 to 11,000 distinct CDR3 sequences; roughly 7.9% occur once, and the top ten carry about 22%. The sample here was lung tumor tissue, taken at surgery. The receptors derive from a female donor with early-stage non-small cell lung cancer. Both conserved end residues are part of each CDR3. Rows give clone size only sometimes, using once, few, many, or a class for an expanded clone.

J	V	size	length	CDR3
TRBJ2-1	TRBV29-1	many	16	CSVEVGGSSSYNEQFF
TRBJ1-4	TRBV7-3	many	15	CASSRTGATNEKLFF
TRBJ2-7	TRBV11-2	many	15	CASSRNSVGGYEQYF
TRBJ2-6	TRBV5-6	many	19	CASSLIKRTEVSGANVLTF
TRBJ2-1	TRBV5-6	many	15	CASSSPGQREDEQFF
TRBJ1-6	TRBV7-9	medium-sized	15	CASSPTGTGVPPLHF
TRBJ2-1	TRBV10-3	many	16	CAISESGQGSYNEQFF
TRBJ2-3	TRBV7-8	few	13	CASSLVAGTEQYF
TRBJ1-2	TRBV2	many	13	CASSAGTGHGYTF
TRBJ1-5	TRBV20-1	few	15	CSAIGGSQYNQPQHF
TRBJ2-5	TRBV28	few	15	CASSPTGRRGETQYF
TRBJ1-1	TRBV5-1	medium-sized	13	CASRKQGNTEAFF
TRBJ2-4	TRBV5-1	many	16	CASSLQGTLAKNIQYF
TRBJ2-3	TRBV24-1	-	16	CATSDPTGAQADTQYF
TRBJ2-1	TRBV7-9	many	15	CASSPRTATYNEQFF
TRBJ2-1	TRBV4-3	many	14	CASSQDPEYNEQFF
TRBJ1-1	TRBV4-3	medium-sized	13	CASSQRGETEAFF
TRBJ1-2	TRBV7-6	many	19	CASSLLSRTEMLPNYGYTF
TRBJ1-5	TRBV6-5	many	13	CASSYSEEQPQHF
TRBJ2-7	TRBV20-1	many	13	CSAMADRGDEQYF
TRBJ2-2	TRBV7-3	medium-sized	15	CASSLGGRGTGELFF
TRBJ2-1	TRBV15	many	17	CATSRELAGDTYNEQFF
TRBJ1-1	TRBV7-9	many	17	CASSLPSRGRGNTEAFF